This T cell receptor beta chain originates from a study of CD8+CD57+ T cells in acquired aplastic anemia. Study at large: Sorted CD4+ and CD8+ cell DNA averaged approximately 3.2 ug. Study observations and caveats: Simpson's diversity of CD8+ cells was not significantly different in patients compared with controls.

The sequenced patients had an expansion of CD8+CD57+ cells seen by flow cytometry. Deletions cut 8 bases from V and 5 bases from J, with 15 bases between. Germline CDR1 reads SNHLY; CDR2 reads FYNNEI. The CDR3 is 13 residues long. Genomic DNA served as template for TCR beta VDJ and CDR3 profiling. TCRdb reprocessed the reads via MiXCR and lists one record per CDR3 protein. The sample gives fewer than 300,000 distinct CDR3 sequences, approximately 86% of which show up once; approximately 40% is in the top ten. About this clonotype: Its target is unknown.

The sample comprised sorted CD4+, CD8+, or CD8+CD57+ T cells (not recorded which) from PBMCs. The chain uses TRBV2 and TRBJ2-5; maybe TRBD2 (7 bases). This TCR came from a human donor with aplastic anemia. The CDR3 DNA is TGTGCCAGCTCCGGGGGGAGGGGGGAGACCCAGTACTTC. It codes for CASSGGRGETQYF.